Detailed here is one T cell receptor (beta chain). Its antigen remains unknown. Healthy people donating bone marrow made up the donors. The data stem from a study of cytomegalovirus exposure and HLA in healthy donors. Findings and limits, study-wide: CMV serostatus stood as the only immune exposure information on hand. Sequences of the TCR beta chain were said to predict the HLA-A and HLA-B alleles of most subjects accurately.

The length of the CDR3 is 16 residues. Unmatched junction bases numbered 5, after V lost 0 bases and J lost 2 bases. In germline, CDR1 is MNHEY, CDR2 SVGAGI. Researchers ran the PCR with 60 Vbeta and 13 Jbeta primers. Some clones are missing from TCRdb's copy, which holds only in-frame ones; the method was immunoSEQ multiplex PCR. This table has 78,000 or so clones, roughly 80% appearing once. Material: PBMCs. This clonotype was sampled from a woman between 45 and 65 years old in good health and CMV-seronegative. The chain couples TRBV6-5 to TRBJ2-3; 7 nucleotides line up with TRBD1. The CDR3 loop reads CASSYSGQFLTDTQYF. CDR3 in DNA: TGTGCCAGCAGTTACTCGGGACAGTTCCTCACAGATACGCAGTATTTT.